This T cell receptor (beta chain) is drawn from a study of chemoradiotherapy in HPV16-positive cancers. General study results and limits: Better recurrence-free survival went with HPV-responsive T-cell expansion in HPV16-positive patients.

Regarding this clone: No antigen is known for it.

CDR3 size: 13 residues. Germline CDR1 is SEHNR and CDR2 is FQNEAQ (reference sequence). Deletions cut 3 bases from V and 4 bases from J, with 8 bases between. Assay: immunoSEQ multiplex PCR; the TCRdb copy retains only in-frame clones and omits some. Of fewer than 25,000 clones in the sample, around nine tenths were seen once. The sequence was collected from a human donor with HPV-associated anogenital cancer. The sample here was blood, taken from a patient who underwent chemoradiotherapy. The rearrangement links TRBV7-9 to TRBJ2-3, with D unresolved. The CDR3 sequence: CASSFEVPDTQYF. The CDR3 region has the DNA TGTGCCAGCAGCTTTGAGGTCCCAGATACGCAGTATTTT.